Included here is one TCR beta chain sequence, with context. Its antigen is unknown. CDR1 and CDR2 were assigned from the germline V gene (reference sequence) as DFQATT and SNEGSKA. Counted from cysteine to phenylalanine, this CDR3 has 13 amino acids. Nucleotide data are not available. For every CD8+ T cell subset, under 350,000 cells were flow-sorted straight into RLT lysis buffer, and each subset was sorted in triplicate. To keep memory contaminants out, a stringent definition of naive CD8+ T cells was applied: CD45RO-CCR7+CD27+CD95-. Standard density gradient centrifugation was used to isolate peripheral blood mononuclear cells from buffy coats. A FACSAria III was used to flow-sort naive CXCR3-negative and CXCR3-positive CD8+ T cells. Total RNA was extracted from sorted cells using an RNeasy Mini Kit. This specimen belongs to a study of CXCR3-negative and CXCR3-positive naive CD8 T cells (dated by TCRdb to about 2019). Regarding the study in general: Some 130 million TRB reads were obtained in total, roughly 1.5 +/- 0.3 million reads per library. TRBV-TRBJ cluster analysis included naive subsets from a handful of donors and memory cells from 3 donors. Diversity and physicochemical repertoire analyses covered around 10 donors pooled from two independent experiments.

What the study reported, not specific to this receptor: Comparably high repertoire diversity was found in both naive subsets, whereas much lower repertoire diversity was found in memory CD8+ T cells. Surface CD5, linked to self-reactivity in mice, was comparable between naive subsets; TCR interaction strength was therefore also inferred from TRB CDR3 physicochemical properties. Naive CXCR3-negative and CXCR3-positive cells from the same donor showed similar TRBV-TRBJ usage, whereas memory cells showed distinct patterns. CXCR3 expression partially decreased after cryopreservation, so most assays used freshly isolated PBMCs. TRB CDR3s from CXCR3-positive naive cells showed higher hydrophobicity (lower Kidera factor 4), lower energy, and higher strength and volume indices than CXCR3-negative naive cells.

TCRdb shows the sequencer as NextSeq 550. The Human TCR Profiling Kit (MiLaboratory) was used to make UMI-labeled 5' RACE TRB cDNA libraries. cDNA synthesis used the entire amount of extracted RNA, and PCR amplification then used the entire amount of cDNA produced. Libraries were prepared in parallel with an identical number of PCR cycles. Per the authors' processing: About 53,000 +/- 9,400 unique UMI-labeled TRB cDNA molecules per library were extracted with MIGEC and MiXCR, with at least two reads per UMI required. Each library averaged about 40,000 +/- 10,000 functional in-frame TRB CDR3 nucleotide clonotypes without stop codons. After each sample was downsampled to 5000 UMI-labeled TRB molecules, VDJtools was used to calculate diversity metrics such as normalized Shannon-Wiener and Chao1. VDJtools was used to calculate clonotype-size-weighted physicochemical properties of the central five CDR3 residues, namely interaction energy, strength, volume and Kidera factor 4. With the reads reprocessed by TCRdb, a single entry stands for each CDR3 protein sequence and no DNA is reported. The V and J calls shown here were made by TCRdb, not taken from the authors' results. The record for this sample contains under 150,000 distinct CDR3 sequences. The ten largest clones take up 0.59% of the sample.

Recombination linked TRBV20-1 to TRBJ2-7. The receptor comes from a human donor in good health. Some clones in this sample may be carry-over from other donors' samples. Sequences were obtained from naive CXCR3+ CD8+ T cells from blood. The cell subset or site label for this specimen denotes: CD45RO-CCR7+CD27+CD95- naive CD8+ T cells expressing CXCR3 (TNR3+). For the CDR3, the sequence is CSARASAAYEQYF.